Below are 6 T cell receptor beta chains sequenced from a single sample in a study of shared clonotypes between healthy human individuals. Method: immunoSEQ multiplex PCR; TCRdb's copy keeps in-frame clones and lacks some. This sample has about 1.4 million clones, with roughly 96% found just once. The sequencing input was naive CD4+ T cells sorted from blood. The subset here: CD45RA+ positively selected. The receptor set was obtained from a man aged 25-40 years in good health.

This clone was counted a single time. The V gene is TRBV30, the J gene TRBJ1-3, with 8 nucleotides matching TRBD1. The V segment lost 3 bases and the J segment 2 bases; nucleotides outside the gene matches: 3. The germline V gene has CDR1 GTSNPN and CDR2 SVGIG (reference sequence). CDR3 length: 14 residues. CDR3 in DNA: TGTGCCTGGAGGACAGGGGTCCCTGGAAACACCATATATTTT. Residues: CAWRTGVPGNTIYF.

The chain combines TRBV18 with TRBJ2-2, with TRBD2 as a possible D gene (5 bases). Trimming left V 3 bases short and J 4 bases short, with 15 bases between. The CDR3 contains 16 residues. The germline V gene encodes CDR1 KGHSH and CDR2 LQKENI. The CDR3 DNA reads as TGTGCCAGCTCACCCGCCTCGCGGGCGGCCACCGGGGAGCTGTTTTTT. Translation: CASSPASRAATGELFF.

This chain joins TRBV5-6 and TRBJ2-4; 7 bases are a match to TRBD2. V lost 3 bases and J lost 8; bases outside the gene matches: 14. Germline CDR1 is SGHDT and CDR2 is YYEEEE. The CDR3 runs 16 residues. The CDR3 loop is CASSSQSGTGADIQYF. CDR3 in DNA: TGTGCCAGCAGCTCACAGAGCGGGACCGGAGCGGACATTCAGTACTTC.

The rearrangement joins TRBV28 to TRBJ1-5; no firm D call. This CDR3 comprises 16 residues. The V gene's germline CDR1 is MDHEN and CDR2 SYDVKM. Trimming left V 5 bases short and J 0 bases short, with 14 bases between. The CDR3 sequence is CASSHTGRDSNQPQHF. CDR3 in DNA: TGTGCCAGCAGTCATACCGGCCGGGATAGCAATCAGCCCCAGCATTTT. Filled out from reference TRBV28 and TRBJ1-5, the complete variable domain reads DVKVTQSSRYLVKRTGEKVFLECVQDMDHENMFWYRQDPGLGLRLIYFSYDVKMKEKGDIPEGYSVSREKKERFSLILESASTNQTSMYLCASSHTGRDSNQPQHFGDGTRLSIL.

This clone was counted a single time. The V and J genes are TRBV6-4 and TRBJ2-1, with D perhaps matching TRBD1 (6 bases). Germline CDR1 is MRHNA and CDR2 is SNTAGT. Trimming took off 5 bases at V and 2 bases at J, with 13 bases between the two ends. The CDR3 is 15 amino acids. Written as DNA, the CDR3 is TGTGCCAGCAGTTCTGAACAGGGTCCCTACAATGAGCAGTTCTTC. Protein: CASSSEQGPYNEQFF.

DNA of the CDR3: TGTGCCAGCAGTTACCAGGTGGAAGCTTTCTTT. As protein: CASSYQVEAFF. V is TRBV28 and J is TRBJ1-1; D call uncertain. Germline loops: CDR1 MDHEN, CDR2 SYDVKM. V was cut by 4 bases and J by 8 bases, with 8 bases left in between. There are 11 residues in the CDR3.